This TCR beta chain came from a study of T cells in Graves' hyperthyroidism and ophthalmopathy. General observations from the study: Most thyroid clonotypes expanded above 0.001 appeared in blood too.

As to this clonotype: Its matching antigen is unknown.

RNA transcripts yielded amplified TCR beta CDR3 regions. The HTBI primer set drove a first-round RT-PCR of the TCR CDR3. TCRdb reanalysed the multiplex PCR reads using MiXCR and keeps one entry per CDR3 protein. The repertoire has about 400,000 distinct CDR3 sequences, roughly an eighth of them found once; the top ten carry around 27%. The V gene's germline CDR1 is LNHDA and CDR2 SQIVND (reference sequence). V lost 5 bases to trimming and J lost 8 bases; unmatched junction nucleotides: 8. The CDR3 spans 14 residues. Diagnosis relied on clinical symptoms, serum thyroxine and TRAb, thyroid ultrasound and orbital computed tomography.

The source is a man aged 50 to 60 with Graves' ophthalmopathy. Sequenced: blood. The genes are TRBV19 and TRBJ2-2; 7 positions match TRBD2. The CDR3 nucleotides are TGTGCCAGTAGTGAGCAAGCGGGATTGGGGGAGCTGTTTTTT. Encoded protein: CASSEQAGLGELFF.